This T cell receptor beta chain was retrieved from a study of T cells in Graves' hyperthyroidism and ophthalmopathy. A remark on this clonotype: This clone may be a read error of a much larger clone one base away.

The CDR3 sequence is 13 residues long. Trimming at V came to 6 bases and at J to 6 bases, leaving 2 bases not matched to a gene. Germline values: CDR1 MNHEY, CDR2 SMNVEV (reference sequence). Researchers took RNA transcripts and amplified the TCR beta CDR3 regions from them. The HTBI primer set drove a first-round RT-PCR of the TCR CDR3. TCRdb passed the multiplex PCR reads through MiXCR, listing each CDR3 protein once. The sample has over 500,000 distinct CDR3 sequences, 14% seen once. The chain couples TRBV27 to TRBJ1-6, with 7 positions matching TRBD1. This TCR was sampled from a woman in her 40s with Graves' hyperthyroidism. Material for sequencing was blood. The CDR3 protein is CASRGQFNSPLHF. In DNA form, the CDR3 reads TGTGCCAGCAGGGGACAGTTTAATTCACCCCTCCACTTT.